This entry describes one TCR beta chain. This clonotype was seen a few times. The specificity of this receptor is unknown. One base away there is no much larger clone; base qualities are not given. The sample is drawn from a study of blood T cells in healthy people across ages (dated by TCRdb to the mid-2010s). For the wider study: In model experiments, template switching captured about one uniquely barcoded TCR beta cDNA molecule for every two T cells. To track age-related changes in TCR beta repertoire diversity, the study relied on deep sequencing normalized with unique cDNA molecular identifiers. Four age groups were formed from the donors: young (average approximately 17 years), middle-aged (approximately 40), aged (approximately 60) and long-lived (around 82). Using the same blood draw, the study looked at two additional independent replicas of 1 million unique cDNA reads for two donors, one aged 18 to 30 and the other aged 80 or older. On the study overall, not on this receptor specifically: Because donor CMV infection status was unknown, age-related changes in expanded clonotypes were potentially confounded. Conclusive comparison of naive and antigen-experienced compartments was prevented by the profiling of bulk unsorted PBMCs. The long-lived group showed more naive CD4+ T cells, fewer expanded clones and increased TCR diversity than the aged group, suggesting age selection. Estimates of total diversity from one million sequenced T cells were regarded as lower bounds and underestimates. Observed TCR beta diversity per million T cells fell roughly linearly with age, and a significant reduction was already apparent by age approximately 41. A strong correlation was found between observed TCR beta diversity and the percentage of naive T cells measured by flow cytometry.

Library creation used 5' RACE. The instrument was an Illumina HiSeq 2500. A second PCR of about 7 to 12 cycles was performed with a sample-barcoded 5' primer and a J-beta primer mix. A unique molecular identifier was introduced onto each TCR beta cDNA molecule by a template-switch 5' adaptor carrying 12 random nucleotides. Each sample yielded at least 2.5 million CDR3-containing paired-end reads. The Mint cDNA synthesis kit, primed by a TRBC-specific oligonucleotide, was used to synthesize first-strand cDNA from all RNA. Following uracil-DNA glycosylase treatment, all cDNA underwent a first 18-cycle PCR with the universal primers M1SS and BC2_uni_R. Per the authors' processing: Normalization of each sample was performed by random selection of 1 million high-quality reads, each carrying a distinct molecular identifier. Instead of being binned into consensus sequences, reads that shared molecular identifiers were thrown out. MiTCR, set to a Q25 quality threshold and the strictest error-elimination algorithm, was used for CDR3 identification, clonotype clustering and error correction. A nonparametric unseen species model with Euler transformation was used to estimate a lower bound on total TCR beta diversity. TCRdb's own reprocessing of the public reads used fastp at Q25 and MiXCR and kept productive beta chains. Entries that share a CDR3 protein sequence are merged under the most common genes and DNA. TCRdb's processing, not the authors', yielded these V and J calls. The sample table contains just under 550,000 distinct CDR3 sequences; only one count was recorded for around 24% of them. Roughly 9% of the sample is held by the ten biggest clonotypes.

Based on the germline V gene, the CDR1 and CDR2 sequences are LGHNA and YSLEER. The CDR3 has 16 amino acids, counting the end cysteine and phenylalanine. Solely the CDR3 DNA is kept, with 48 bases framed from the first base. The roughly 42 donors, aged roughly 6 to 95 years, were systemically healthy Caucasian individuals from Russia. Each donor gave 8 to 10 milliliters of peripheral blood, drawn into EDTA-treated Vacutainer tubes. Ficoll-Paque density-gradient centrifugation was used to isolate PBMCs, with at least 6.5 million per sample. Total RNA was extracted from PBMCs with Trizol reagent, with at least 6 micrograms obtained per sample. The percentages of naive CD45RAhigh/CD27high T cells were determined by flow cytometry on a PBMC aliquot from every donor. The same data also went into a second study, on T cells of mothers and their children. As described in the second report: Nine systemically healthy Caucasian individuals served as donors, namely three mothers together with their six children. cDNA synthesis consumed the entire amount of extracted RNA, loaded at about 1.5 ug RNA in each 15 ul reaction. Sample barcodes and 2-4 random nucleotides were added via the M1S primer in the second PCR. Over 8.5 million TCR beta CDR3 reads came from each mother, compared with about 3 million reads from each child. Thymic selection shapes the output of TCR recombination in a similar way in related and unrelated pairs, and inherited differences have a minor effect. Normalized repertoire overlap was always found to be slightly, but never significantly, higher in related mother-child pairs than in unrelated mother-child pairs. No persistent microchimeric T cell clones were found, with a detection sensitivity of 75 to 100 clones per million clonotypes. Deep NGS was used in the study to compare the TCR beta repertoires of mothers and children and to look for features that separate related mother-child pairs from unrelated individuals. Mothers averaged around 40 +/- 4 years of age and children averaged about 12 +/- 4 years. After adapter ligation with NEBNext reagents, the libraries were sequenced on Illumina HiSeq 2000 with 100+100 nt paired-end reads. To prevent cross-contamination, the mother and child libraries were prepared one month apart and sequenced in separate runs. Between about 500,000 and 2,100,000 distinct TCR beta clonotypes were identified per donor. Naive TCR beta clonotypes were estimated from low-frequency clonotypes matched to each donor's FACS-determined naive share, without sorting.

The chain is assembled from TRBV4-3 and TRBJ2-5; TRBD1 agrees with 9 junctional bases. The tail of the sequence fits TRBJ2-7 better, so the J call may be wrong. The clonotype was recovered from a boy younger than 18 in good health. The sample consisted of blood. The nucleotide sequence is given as TGCGCCAGCAGCCATGGGACCGGGACAGGGACCTACGAGCAGTACTTC. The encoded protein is CASSHGTGTGTYEQYF.